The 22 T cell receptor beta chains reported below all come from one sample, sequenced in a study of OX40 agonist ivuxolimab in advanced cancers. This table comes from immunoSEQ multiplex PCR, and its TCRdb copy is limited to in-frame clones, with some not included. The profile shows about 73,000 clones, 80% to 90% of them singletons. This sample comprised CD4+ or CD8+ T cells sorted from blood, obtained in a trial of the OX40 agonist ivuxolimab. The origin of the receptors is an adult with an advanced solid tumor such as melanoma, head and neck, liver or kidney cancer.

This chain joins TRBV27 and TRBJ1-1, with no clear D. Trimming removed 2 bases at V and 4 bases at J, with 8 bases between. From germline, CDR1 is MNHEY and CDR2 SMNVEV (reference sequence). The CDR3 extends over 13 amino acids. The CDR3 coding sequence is TGTGCCAGCAGTTTAGGTAGTATCACTGAAGCTTTCTTT. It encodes CASSLGSITEAFF.

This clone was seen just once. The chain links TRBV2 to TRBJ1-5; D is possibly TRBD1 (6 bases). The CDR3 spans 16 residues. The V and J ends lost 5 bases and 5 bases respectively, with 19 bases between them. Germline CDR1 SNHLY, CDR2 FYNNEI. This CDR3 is CASSTGDRDTDQPQHF. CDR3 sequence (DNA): TGTGCCAGCAGTACGGGGGACCGGGACACGGATCAGCCCCAGCATTTT.

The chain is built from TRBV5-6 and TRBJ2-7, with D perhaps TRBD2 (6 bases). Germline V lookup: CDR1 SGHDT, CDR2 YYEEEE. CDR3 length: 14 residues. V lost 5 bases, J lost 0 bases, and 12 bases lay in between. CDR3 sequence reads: CASSSDGSSYEQYF. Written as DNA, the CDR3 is TGTGCCAGCAGTTCGGACGGGAGCTCCTACGAGCAGTACTTC.

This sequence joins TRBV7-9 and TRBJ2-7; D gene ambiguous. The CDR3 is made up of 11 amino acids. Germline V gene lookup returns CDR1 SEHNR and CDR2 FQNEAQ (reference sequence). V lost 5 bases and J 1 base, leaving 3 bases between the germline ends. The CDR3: CASSASYEQYF. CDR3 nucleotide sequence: TGTGCCAGCAGCGCTTCCTACGAGCAGTACTTC.

The CDR3 loop reads CASSHGVYEQYF. In DNA form, the CDR3 reads TGTGCCAGCAGCCATGGCGTCTACGAGCAGTACTTC. The chain combines TRBV14 with TRBJ2-7; D gene unclear. Germline V lookup: CDR1 SGHDN, CDR2 FVKESK. V was trimmed by 3 bases and J by 3 bases, leaving 6 bases between them. The CDR3 contains 12 residues.

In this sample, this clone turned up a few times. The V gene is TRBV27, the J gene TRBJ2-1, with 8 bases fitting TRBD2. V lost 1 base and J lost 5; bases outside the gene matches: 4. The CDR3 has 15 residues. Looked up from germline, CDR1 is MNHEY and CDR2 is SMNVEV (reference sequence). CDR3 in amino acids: CASSLWVAGNNEQFF. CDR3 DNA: TGTGCCAGCAGTTTATGGGTAGCGGGGAACAATGAGCAGTTCTTC.

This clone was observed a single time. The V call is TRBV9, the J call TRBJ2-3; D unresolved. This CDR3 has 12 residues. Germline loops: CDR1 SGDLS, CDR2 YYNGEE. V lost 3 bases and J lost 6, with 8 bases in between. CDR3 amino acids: CASSGSEDTQYF. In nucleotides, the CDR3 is TGTGCCAGCAGCGGATCGGAGGATACGCAGTATTTT.

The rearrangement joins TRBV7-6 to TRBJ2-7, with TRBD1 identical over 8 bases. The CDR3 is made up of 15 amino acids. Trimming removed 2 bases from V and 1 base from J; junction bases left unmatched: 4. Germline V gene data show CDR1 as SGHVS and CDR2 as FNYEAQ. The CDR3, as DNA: TGTGCCAGCAGCTTATCGGACAGGGCATCCTACGAGCAGTACTTC. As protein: CASSLSDRASYEQYF.

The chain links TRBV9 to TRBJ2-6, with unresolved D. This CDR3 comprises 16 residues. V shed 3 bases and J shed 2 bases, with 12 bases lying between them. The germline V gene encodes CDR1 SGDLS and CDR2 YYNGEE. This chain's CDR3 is CASSEPREPGANVLTF. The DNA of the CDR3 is TGTGCCAGCAGCGAACCTAGGGAACCTGGGGCCAACGTCCTGACTTTC.

CDR3 sequence: CASSFGQGVNGYTF. The CDR3 nucleotides are TGTGCCAGCAGTTTTGGACAGGGGGTTAATGGCTACACCTTC. The V gene is TRBV27, the J gene TRBJ1-2; 10 bases map to TRBD1. This CDR3 region has 14 residues. Germline CDR1 MNHEY, CDR2 SMNVEV (reference sequence). Germline trimming cut 3 bases from V and 6 bases from J; bases unmatched to any gene: 4.

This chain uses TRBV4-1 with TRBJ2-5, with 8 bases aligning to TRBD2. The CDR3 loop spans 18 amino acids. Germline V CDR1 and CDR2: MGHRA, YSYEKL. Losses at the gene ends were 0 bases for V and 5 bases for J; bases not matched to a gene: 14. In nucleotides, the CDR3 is TGCGCCAGCAGCCAAGAAGGGCAGAACGGGGGGGCCTTTGAGACCCAGTACTTC. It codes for CASSQEGQNGGAFETQYF.

The CDR3 spells CASSRQGAVGELFF. The CDR3 DNA follows: TGTGCCAGCAGCAGACAGGGGGCGGTCGGGGAGCTGTTTTTT. The chain couples TRBV7-9 to TRBJ2-2, with 10 bases identical to TRBD1. After removal of 5 bases from V and 7 bases from J, the junction contained 4 bases not matched to a gene. The CDR3 spans 14 residues. Germline CDR1 is SEHNR and CDR2 is FQNEAQ (reference sequence).

The CDR3 nucleotides read TGTGCCAGCAGCTTTTCGGTAGCGGAAAATGAGCAGTTCTTC. The encoded protein is CASSFSVAENEQFF. This chain joins TRBV5-4 and TRBJ2-1; possibly TRBD2 for D (6 bases). The CDR3 covers 14 residues. The germline V and J ends were trimmed by 2 bases and 7 bases, with 13 bases remaining between them. Germline CDR1 and CDR2: SGHNT and YYREEE (reference sequence).

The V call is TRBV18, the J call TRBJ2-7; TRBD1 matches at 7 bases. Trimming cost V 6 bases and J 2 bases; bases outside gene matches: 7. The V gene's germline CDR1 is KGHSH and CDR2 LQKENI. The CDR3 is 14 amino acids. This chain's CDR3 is CASSSGQPTYEQYF. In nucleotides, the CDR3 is TGTGCCAGCTCTTCGGGACAGCCAACCTACGAGCAGTACTTC.

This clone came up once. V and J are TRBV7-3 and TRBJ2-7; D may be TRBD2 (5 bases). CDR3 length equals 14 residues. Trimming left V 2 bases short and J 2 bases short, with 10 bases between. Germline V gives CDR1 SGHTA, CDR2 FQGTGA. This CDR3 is CASSLSGVAYEQYF. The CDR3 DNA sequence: TGTGCCAGCAGCTTATCCGGGGTTGCCTACGAGCAGTACTTC.

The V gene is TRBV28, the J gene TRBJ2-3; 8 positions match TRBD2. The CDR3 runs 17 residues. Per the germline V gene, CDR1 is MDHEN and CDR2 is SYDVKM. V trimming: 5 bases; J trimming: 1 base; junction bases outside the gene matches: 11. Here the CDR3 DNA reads TGTGCCAGCAGTCCTCCCTTGCACGGGGGGGGCACAGATACGCAGTATTTT. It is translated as CASSPPLHGGGTDTQYF.

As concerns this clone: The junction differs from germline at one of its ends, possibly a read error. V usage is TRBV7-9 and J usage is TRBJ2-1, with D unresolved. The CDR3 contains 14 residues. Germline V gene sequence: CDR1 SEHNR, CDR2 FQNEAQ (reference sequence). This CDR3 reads CASSLERVAVKGLF. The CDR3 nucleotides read TGTGCCAGCAGCTTAGAAAGGGTAGCTGTAAAAGGCCTCTTC.

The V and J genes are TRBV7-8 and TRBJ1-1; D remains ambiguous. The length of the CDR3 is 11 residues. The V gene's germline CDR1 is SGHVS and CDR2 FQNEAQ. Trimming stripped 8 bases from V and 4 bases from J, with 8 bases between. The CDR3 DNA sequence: TGTGCCAGCGCGGTTTTCACTGAAGCTTTCTTT. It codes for CASAVFTEAFF.

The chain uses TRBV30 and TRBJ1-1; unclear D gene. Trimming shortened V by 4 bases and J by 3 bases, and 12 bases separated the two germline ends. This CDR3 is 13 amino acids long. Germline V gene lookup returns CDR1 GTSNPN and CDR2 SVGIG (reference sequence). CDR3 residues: CAWTIDTDTEAFF. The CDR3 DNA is TGTGCCTGGACCATAGATACCGACACTGAAGCTTTCTTT.

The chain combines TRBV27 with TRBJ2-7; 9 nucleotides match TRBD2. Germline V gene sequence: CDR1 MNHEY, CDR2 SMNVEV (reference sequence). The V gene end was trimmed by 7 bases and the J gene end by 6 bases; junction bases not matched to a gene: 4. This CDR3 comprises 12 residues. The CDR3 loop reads CASTAGGGEQYF. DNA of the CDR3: TGTGCCAGCACAGCGGGAGGTGGCGAGCAGTACTTC.

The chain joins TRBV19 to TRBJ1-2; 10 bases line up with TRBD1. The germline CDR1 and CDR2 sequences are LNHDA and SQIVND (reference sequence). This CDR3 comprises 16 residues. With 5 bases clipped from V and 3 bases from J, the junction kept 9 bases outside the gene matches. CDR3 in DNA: TGTGCCAGTAGTGACCGGGACAGGGGCAATCACTATGGCTACACCTTC. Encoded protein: CASSDRDRGNHYGYTF.

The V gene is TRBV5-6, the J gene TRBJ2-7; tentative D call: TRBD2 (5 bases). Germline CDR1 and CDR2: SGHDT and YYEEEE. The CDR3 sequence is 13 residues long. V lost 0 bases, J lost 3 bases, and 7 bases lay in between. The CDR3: CASSLDGDYEQYF. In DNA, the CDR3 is TGTGCCAGCAGCTTGGACGGGGACTACGAGCAGTACTTC.